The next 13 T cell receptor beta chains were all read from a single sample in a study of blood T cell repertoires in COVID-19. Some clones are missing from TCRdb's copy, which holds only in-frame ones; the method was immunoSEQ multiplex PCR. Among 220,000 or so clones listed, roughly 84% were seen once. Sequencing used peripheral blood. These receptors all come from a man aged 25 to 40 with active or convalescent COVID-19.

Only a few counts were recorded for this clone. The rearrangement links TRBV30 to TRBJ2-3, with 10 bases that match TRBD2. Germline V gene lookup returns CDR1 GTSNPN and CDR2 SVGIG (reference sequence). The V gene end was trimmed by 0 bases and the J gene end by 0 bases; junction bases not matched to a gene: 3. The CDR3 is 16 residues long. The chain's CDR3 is CAWSVKGLASTDTQYF. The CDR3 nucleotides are TGTGCCTGGAGTGTAAAGGGACTAGCGAGCACAGATACGCAGTATTTT.

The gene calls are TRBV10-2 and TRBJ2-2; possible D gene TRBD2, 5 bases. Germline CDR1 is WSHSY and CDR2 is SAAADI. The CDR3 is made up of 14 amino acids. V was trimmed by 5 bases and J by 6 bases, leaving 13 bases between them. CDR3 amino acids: CASSPPLVPGELFF. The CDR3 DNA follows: TGCGCCAGCAGTCCGCCACTAGTTCCCGGGGAGCTGTTTTTT.

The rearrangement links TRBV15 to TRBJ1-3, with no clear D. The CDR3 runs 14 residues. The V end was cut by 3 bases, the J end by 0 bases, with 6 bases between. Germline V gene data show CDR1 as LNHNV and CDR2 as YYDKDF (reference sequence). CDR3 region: CATSSKSSGNTIYF. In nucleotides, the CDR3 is TGTGCCACCAGCAGCAAGAGCTCTGGAAACACCATATATTTT.

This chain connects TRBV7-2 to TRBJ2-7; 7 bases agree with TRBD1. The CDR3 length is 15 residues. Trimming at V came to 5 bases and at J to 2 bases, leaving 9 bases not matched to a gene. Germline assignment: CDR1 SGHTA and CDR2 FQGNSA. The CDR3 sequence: CASSRDRQGPYEQYF. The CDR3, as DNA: TGTGCCAGCAGCCGCGACCGACAGGGCCCCTACGAGCAGTACTTC. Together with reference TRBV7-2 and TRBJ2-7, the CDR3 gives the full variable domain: GAGVSQSPSNKVTEKGKDVELRCDPISGHTALYWYRQSLGQGLEFLIYFQGNSAPDKSGLPSDRFSAERTGGSVSTLTIQRTQQEDSAVYLCASSRDRQGPYEQYFGPGTRLTVT.

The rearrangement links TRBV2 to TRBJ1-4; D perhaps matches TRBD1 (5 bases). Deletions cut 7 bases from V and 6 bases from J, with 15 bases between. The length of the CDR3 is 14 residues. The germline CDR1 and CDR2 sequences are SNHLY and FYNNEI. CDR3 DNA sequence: TGTGCCAGCACCAGAAGTTGGGGGGATGAAAAACTGTTTTTT. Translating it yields CASTRSWGDEKLFF.

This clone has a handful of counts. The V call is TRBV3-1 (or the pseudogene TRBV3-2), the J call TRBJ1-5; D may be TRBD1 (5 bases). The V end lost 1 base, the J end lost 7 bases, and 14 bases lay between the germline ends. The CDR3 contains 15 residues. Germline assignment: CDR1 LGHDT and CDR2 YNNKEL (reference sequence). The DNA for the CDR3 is TGTGCCAGCAGCCAAGTCCCGGGGGGGAACCAGCCCCAGCATTTT. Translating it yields CASSQVPGGNQPQHF.

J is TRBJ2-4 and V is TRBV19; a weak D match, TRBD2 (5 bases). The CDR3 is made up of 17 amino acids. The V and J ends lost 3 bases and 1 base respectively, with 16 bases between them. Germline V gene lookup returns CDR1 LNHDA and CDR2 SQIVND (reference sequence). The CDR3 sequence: CASSIYEGTVAKNIQYF. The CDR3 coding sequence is TGTGCCAGTAGTATTTATGAGGGAACGGTGGCCAAAAACATTCAGTACTTC.

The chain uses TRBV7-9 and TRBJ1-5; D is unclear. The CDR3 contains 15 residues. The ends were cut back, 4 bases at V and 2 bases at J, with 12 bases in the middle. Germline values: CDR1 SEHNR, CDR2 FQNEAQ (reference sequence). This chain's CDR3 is CASSSERRGNQPQHF. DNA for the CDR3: TGTGCCAGCAGCTCCGAGAGAAGAGGCAATCAGCCCCAGCATTTT.

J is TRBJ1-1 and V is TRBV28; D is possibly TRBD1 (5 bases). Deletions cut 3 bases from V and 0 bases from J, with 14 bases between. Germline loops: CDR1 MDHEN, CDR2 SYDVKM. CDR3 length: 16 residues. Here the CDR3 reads CASSLESMTVNTEAFF. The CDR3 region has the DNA TGTGCCAGCAGTTTGGAGTCCATGACAGTGAACACTGAAGCTTTCTTT.

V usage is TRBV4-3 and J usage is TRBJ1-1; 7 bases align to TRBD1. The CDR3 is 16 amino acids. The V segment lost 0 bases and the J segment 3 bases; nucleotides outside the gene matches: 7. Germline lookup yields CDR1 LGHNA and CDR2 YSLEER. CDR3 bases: TGCGCCAGCAGCCAAGATCTCGGGACAGAGTACACTGAAGCTTTCTTT. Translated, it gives CASSQDLGTEYTEAFF.

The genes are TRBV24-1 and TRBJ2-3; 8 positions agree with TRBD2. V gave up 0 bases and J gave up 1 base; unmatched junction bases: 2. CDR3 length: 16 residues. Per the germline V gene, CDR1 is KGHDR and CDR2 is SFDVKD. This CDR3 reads CATSDLAAGGTDTQYF. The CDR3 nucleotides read TGTGCCACCAGTGATTTGGCAGCGGGGGGCACAGATACGCAGTATTTT.

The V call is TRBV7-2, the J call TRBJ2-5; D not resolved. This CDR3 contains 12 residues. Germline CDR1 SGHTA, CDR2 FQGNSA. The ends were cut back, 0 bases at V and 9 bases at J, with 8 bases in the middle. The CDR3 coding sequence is TGTGCCAGCAGCTTAGCTCGTATCTCCCAGTACTTC. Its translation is CASSLARISQYF.

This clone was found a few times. DNA of the CDR3: TGTGCCAGCAGCTTTCACAGGGAGGGCTACACCTTC. Its translation: CASSFHREGYTF. The V and J genes are TRBV7-2 and TRBJ1-2; possibly TRBD1 for D (6 bases). CDR3 length: 12 residues. Trimming removed 3 bases from V and 8 bases from J, with 10 bases in between. Germline CDR1 reads SGHTA; CDR2 reads FQGNSA.